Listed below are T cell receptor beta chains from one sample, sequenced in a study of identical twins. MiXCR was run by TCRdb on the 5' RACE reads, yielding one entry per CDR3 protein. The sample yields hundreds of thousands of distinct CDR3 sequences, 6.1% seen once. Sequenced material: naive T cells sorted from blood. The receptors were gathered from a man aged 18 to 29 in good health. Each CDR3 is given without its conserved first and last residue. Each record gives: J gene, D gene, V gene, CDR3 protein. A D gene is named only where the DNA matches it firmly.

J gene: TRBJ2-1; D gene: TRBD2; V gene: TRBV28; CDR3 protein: ASSRTFGLAGSSYNEQF
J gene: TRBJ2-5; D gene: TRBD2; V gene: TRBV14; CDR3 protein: ASSPYAGTSGIRYQETQY
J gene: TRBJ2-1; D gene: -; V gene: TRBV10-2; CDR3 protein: ASTRRSYNEQF
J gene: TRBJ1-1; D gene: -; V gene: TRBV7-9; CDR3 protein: ASSLEGGGAEAF
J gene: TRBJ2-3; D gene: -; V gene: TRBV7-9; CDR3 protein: ASSSLAIGKSTDTQY
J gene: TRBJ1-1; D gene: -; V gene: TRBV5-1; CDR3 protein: ASSLRAGVMNTEAF
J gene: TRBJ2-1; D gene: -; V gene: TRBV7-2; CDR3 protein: ASSLLDSMF
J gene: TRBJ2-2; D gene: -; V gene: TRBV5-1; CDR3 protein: ASSALGELF
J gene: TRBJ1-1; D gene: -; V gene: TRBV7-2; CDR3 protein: ASSPTRQEAF
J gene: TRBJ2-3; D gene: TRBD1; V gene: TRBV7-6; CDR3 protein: ASAGIRGLGTDTQY
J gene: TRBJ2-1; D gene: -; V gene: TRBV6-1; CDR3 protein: ASSDGAKPYNEQF
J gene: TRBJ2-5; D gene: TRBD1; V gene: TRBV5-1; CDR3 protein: ASSSSQGHQETQY
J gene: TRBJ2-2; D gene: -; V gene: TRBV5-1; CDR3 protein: ASSLQGSSVRGELF
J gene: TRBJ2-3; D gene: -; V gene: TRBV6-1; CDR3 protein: ASTQDYGTDTQY
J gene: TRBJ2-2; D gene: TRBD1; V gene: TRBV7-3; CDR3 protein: ASSSQTGYATGELF
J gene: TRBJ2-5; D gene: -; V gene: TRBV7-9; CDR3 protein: ASSLVGPKY
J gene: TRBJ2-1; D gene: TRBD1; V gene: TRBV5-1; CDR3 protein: ASSLRTGLNEQF
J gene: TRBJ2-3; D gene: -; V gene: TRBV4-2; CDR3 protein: ASSQEDGSTDTQY
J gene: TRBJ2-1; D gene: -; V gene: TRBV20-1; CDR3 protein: SARALLSSYNEQF
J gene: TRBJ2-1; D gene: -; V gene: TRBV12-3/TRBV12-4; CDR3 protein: ASTNYNEQF
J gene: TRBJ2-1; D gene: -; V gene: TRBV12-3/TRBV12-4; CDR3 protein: ASTFNGYGYNEQF
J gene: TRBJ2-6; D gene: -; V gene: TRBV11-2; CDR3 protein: ASSSTRANVLT
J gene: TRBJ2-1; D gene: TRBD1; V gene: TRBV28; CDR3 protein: ASSSEGALSYNEQF
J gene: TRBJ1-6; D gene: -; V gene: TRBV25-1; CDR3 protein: ASSPFGSYNSPLH
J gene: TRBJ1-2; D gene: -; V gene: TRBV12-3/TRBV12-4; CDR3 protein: ASTFSAKWSYGYT
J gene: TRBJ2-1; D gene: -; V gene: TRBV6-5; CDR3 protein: ASSYSPSPGGEQF
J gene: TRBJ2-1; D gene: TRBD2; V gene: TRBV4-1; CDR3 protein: ASSPLAGGLF
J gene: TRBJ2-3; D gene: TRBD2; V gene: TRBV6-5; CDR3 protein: ASSYFAGGLPSTDTQY
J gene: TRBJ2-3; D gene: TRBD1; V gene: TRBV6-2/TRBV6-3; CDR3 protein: ASSLDRATVSTDTQY
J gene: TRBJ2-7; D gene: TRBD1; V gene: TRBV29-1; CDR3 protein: SVGTGDGQY
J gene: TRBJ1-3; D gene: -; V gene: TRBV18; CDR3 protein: ASSQQDSGNTIY
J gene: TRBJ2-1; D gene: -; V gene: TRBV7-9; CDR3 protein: ASSSFERRSSYNEQF
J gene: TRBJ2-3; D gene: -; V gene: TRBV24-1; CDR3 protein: ATSDLSSGSTDTQY
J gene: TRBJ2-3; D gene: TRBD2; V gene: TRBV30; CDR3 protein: AWRMWLAGADTQY
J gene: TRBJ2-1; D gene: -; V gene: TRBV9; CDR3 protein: ASSPGTHF
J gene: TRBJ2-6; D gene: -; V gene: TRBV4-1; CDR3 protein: ASSQDLAGLFINSGANVLT
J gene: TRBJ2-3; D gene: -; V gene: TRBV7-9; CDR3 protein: ASSFDNVPDTQY
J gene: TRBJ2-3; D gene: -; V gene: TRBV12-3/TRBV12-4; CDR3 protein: ASSHLSGTDTQY
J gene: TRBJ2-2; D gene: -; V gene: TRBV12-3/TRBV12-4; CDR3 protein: ASSLFGAGELF
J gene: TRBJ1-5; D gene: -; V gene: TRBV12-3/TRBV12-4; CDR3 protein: ASRDSYSNQPQH
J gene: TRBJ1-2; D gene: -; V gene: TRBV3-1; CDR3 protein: ASSQELPRNYGYT
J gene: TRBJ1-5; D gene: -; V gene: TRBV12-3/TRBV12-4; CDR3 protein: ASSTGHSNQPQH
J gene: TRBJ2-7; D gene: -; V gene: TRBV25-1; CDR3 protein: ASTDSTYEQY
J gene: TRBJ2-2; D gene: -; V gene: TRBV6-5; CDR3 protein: ASSFLVQNTGELF
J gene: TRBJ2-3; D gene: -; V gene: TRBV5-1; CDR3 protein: ASSGGQPSTDTQY
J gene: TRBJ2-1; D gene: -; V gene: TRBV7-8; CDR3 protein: ASSYRGRKDRPEYNEQF
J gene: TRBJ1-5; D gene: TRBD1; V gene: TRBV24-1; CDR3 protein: ATSDSDRGRNNQPQH
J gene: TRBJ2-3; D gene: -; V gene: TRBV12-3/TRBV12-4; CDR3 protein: ARADPFEY
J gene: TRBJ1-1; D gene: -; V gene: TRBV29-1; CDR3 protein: SVHPLEGSWGYAEAF
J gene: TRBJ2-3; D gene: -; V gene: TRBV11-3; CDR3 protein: ASSIVYNTQY
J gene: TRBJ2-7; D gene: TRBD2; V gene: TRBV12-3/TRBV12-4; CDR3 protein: ASSLLGRAYEQY
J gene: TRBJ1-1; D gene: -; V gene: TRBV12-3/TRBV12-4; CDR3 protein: ASSFGRGNTEAF
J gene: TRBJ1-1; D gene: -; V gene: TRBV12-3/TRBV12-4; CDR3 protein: ASSLRRNTEAF
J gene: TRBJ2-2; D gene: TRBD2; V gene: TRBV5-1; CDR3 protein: ASSRRGFSGTSGPPNTGELF